A selection of T cell receptor beta chains follows, all from one sample in a study of shared clonotypes between healthy human individuals. Libraries were prepared by immunoSEQ multiplex PCR; TCRdb keeps only in-frame clonotypes and omits some of them. The table shows some 2,000,000 clones, with less than 95% occurring only once. The sequencing sample was made of naive CD8+ T cells sorted from blood. These receptors were taken from a man younger than 30 in good health. The CDR3 runs from the conserved cysteine through the conserved F or W. The D gene is left open where the match is weak. Some rows mark clone size as missing; the rest say once, few, many or name a class of expanded clone.

TRBV19	NA	TRBJ1-2	TRBD1	CASSPDEETGPSYGYTF	TGTGCCAGTAGTCCAGACGAAGAGACAGGGCCATCCTATGGCTACACCTTC
TRBV4-3	NA	TRBJ2-1	TRBD1	CASSQDGTGVYNEQFF	TGCGCCAGCAGCCAAGATGGGACAGGGGTCTACAATGAGCAGTTCTTC
TRBV5-4	NA	TRBJ2-1	TRBD2	CASSPGLAEKFF	TGTGCCAGCAGCCCCGGACTAGCTGAAAAGTTCTTC
TRBV27	NA	TRBJ2-7	NA	CASSLKNDASYEQYF	TGTGCCAGCAGTTTAAAGAATGACGCCTCCTACGAGCAGTACTTC
TRBV9	NA	TRBJ1-2	NA	CASSVEDRNYGYTF	TGTGCCAGCAGCGTAGAAGACAGAAACTATGGCTACACCTTC
TRBV5-1	NA	TRBJ2-3	NA	CASSLGHSPQDTQYF	TGCGCCAGCAGCTTGGGACACTCCCCACAAGATACGCAGTATTTT
TRBV6-5	NA	TRBJ1-2	NA	CASSYGEGGGYTF	TGTGCCAGCAGTTACGGGGAAGGCGGAGGCTACACCTTC
TRBV4-3	NA	TRBJ2-7	NA	CASSQEPLTFYEQYF	TGCGCCAGCAGCCAAGAACCTCTAACCTTCTACGAGCAGTACTTC
TRBV5-1	NA	TRBJ2-7	TRBD1	CASSNFPTGVEQYF	TGCGCCAGCAGCAACTTCCCGACAGGGGTGGAGCAGTACTTC
TRBV5-4	NA	TRBJ2-3	NA	CASSPTGTPDTQYF	TGTGCCAGCAGTCCGACAGGGACTCCAGATACGCAGTATTTT
TRBV7-9	NA	TRBJ2-7	NA	CASSSADSPYEQYF	TGTGCCAGCAGCTCCGCTGACAGTCCCTACGAGCAGTACTTC
TRBV5-1	NA	TRBJ2-5	TRBD2	CASSLLAGVQETQYF	TGCGCCAGCAGCTTGTTAGCGGGGGTACAAGAGACCCAGTACTTC
TRBV28	NA	TRBJ2-6	NA	CASSFPSGANVLTF	TGTGCCAGCAGTTTTCCCTCTGGGGCCAACGTCCTGACTTTC
TRBV25-1	NA	TRBJ1-1	NA	CAAPWRSTEAFF	TGTGCCGCTCCTTGGCGGAGCACTGAAGCTTTCTTT
TRBV4-1	NA	TRBJ2-2	NA	CASSQDHVTGELFF	TGCGCCAGCAGCCAAGATCACGTCACCGGGGAGCTGTTTTTT
TRBV6-1	NA	TRBJ2-1	NA	CASSEYRAQGEQFF	TGTGCCAGCAGTGAATACAGGGCCCAGGGTGAGCAGTTCTTC
TRBV11-2	NA	TRBJ2-5	NA	CASQHTETQYF	TGTGCCAGTCAACACACGGAGACCCAGTACTTC
TRBV10-3	NA	TRBJ1-6	TRBD1	CAISGTGINSPLHF	TGTGCCATCAGTGGGACAGGTATTAATTCACCCCTCCACTTT
TRBV5-6	once	TRBJ2-1	TRBD2	CASSSDIHVSGISNEQFF	TGTGCCAGCAGCTCGGACATACATGTAAGCGGGATCTCCAATGAGCAGTTCTTC
TRBV5-6	NA	TRBJ1-2	NA	CASSSTVSYTF	TGTGCCAGCAGCTCGACTGTCAGCTACACCTTC
TRBV9	NA	TRBJ2-5	NA	CASSVQGSETQYF	TGTGCCAGCAGCGTTCAGGGGTCAGAGACCCAGTACTTC
TRBV7-9	NA	TRBJ2-1	NA	CASSLVVGVAGEQFF	TGTGCCAGCAGCTTAGTTGTGGGAGTAGCCGGTGAGCAGTTCTTC
TRBV5-1	NA	TRBJ2-1	TRBD2	CASSVLLAGRSYNEQFF	TGCGCCAGCAGCGTTTTACTAGCGGGTCGCTCCTACAATGAGCAGTTCTTC
TRBV5-4	NA	TRBJ2-7	NA	CAGGTPSEQYF	TGTGCCGGGGGGACACCTTCCGAGCAGTACTTC
TRBV29-1	NA	TRBJ2-7	NA	CSVFRAGTYEQYF	TGCAGCGTTTTCCGCGCAGGGACCTACGAGCAGTACTTC
TRBV7-8	NA	TRBJ2-1	NA	CASSPHTEYNEQFF	TGTGCCAGCAGCCCCCATACGGAATACAATGAGCAGTTCTTC
TRBV30	NA	TRBJ2-7	NA	CAWGFQGRPYEQYF	TGTGCCTGGGGATTCCAGGGGAGGCCCTACGAGCAGTACTTC
TRBV6-6	NA	TRBJ1-1	NA	CASSEGGEAFF	TGTGCCAGCAGTGAGGGGGGTGAAGCTTTCTTT
TRBV5-1	once	TRBJ1-2	NA	CASSLEGFYGYTF	TGCGCCAGCAGCTTGGAGGGTTTCTACGGCTACACCTTC
TRBV5-6	NA	TRBJ2-7	NA	CASSWGTSSYEQYF	TGTGCCAGCAGCTGGGGGACAAGCTCCTACGAGCAGTACTTC
TRBV27	NA	TRBJ1-2	NA	CASGGGAGGYGYTF	TGTGCCAGCGGAGGTGGTGCGGGGGGCTATGGCTACACCTTC
TRBV30	NA	TRBJ2-1	TRBD2	CAWSTGLAGGNEQFF	TGTGCCTGGAGTACAGGACTAGCGGGAGGCAATGAGCAGTTCTTC
TRBV6-4	NA	TRBJ2-4	NA	CASAGGRKNIQYF	TGTGCCAGCGCCGGAGGGAGAAAAAACATTCAGTACTTC